These T cell receptor beta chains were read from a single sample in a study of CD8+ T cells in alopecia areata. Assay: immunoSEQ multiplex PCR; the TCRdb copy retains only in-frame clones and omits some. The sample has 150,000 to 200,000 clones, roughly 60% seen once; the top ten hold approximately 1.2%. The sample was CD4+ T cells sorted from blood, taken between weeks 47 and 50, from a patient treated with tofacitinib. Receptors were obtained from a human donor with alopecia areata. Each CDR3 is given with its conserved first and last residue. A D gene is named only where the DNA matches it firmly. Only part of the rows carry a size: once, few, many, or a class if the clone is expanded.

clone_size	d_call	v_call	j_call	cdr3_nt	cdr3_aa
few	TRBD1	TRBV30	TRBJ1-2	TGTGCCTGGAGTGTACAGGGGACGCGGGGAGACACCTTC	CAWSVQGTRGDTF
few	.	TRBV9	TRBJ2-2	TGTGCCAGCAGCATCATAAGCGAGGGGACCGGGGAGCTGTTTTTT	CASSIISEGTGELFF
.	.	TRBV4-3	TRBJ1-1	TGCGCCAGCAGCCAAGATTGGGGGGACACTGAAGCTTTCTTT	CASSQDWGDTEAFF
.	.	TRBV5-1	TRBJ2-7	TGCGCCAGCAGCTTGTTCTCGACGGGGCCCCCTACGGAGCAGTACTTC	CASSLFSTGPPTEQYF
few	.	TRBV7-2	TRBJ2-5	TGTGCCACGGCTCCTAGTTTGGGGACCCAGTACTTC	CATAPSLGTQYF
.	.	TRBV30	TRBJ1-6	TGTGCCTGGAGTATGGGGGCTGGTAATTCACCCCTCCACTTT	CAWSMGAGNSPLHF
.	.	TRBV29-1	TRBJ1-4	TGCAGCGCCTTAGGCAGGGAAGGTTTTGAAAAACTGTTTTTT	CSALGREGFEKLFF
many	.	TRBV7-2	TRBJ2-1	TGTGCCAGCAGCCCAGGGGGGGTAGTCAATGAGCAGTTCTTC	CASSPGGVVNEQFF
.	TRBD1	TRBV13	TRBJ1-2	TGTGCCAGCAGCACCGCGGACAGGGCGGGCTATGGCTACACCTTC	CASSTADRAGYGYTF
few	.	TRBV29-1	TRBJ2-2	TGCAGCGTTAGTGACAGGCCAAGCACCGGGGAGCTGTTTTTT	CSVSDRPSTGELFF
once	TRBD1	TRBV5-1	TRBJ2-1	TGCGCCAGCAGCACAAGACAGGGTCGCAATGAGCAGTTCTTC	CASSTRQGRNEQFF
.	.	TRBV2	TRBJ1-5	TGTGCCAGCAGTCCCGGTATGGGGCCCCAGCATTTT	CASSPGMGPQHF
.	.	TRBV28	TRBJ2-3	TGTGCCAGCCGATCTAATATAGGTAGCACAGATACGCAGTATTTT	CASRSNIGSTDTQYF
few	.	TRBV7-2	TRBJ1-2	TGTGCCAGCAGCTCGGACAGTCTCGATGGCTACACCTTC	CASSSDSLDGYTF
.	.	TRBV4-1	TRBJ2-7	TGCGCCAGCAGCCAAGTGGGCGGGTCCTACGAGGAGCAGTACTTC	CASSQVGGSYEEQYF
.	TRBD1	TRBV12-5	TRBJ1-1	TGTGCTAGTGGTTTGGAGGGGGCAGTTGGGATGACTGAAGCTTTCTTT	CASGLEGAVGMTEAFF
.	.	TRBV6-6	TRBJ1-5	TGTGCCAGCGCCACAGGGAATCAGCCCCAGCATTTT	CASATGNQPQHF